Listed below are T cell receptor beta chains from one sample, sequenced in a study of tumor-infiltrating lymphocytes in primary liver carcinoma. Using its own MiXCR run on the multiplex PCR reads, TCRdb lists one record per CDR3 protein. The sample holds approximately 60,000 distinct CDR3 sequences; around 64% are singletons and the top ten take just over 55%. Sequencing input: liver tumor tissue from sampling region 2. These receptors were collected from a middle-aged man with primary liver carcinoma and hepatitis B virus infection. The CDR3 runs from the conserved cysteine through the conserved F or W. The order of the fields is D gene, V gene, J gene, CDR3 length, clone size, CDR3 protein, CDR3 DNA. The D gene is left open where the match is weak. Clone size, where shown, is once, few, many, or a class for clones that have expanded.

D: -; V: TRBV6-5; J: TRBJ1-2; length: 13; size: -; CDR3: CACNYSQGYGYTF; DNA: TGTGCCTGCAATTACTCACAGGGATATGGCTACACCTTC
D: TRBD2; V: TRBV11-2; J: TRBJ2-5; length: 16; size: -; CDR3: CASSHAPSGGKETQYF; DNA: TGTGCCAGCAGCCACGCTCCTAGCGGGGGGAAAGAGACCCAATACTTC
D: -; V: TRBV4-1; J: TRBJ2-3; length: 14; size: -; CDR3: CASNLRDELGTQYF; DNA: TGCGCCAGCAACCTCCGGGACGAGCTAGGAACGCAGTATTTT
D: TRBD2; V: TRBV6-2/TRBV6-3; J: TRBJ2-1; length: 14; size: -; CDR3: CASSYPIAGNEQFF; DNA: TGTGCCAGCAGTTACCCTATAGCGGGAAATGAGCAGTTCTTC
D: TRBD1; V: TRBV28; J: TRBJ2-6; length: 17; size: -; CDR3: CASSSTGGSSGANVLTF; DNA: TGTGCCAGCAGCTCCACAGGGGGCAGCTCTGGGGCCAACGTCCTGACTTTC
D: -; V: TRBV6-5; J: TRBJ2-3; length: 13; size: -; CDR3: CASSQGGGDTQYF; DNA: TGTGCCAGCAGTCAGGGGGGCGGGGATACACAGTATTTT
D: -; V: TRBV11-2; J: TRBJ2-5; length: 16; size: -; CDR3: CASSQTPVGGSETQYF; DNA: TGTGCCAGCAGCCAAACTCCTGTTGGGGGGAGTGAGACCCAGTACTTC
D: -; V: TRBV4-2; J: TRBJ2-1; length: 15; size: -; CDR3: CAGSQGRLVGGEQFF; DNA: TGTGCCGGCAGCCAAGGTCGACTAGTGGGGGGTGAGCAGTTCTTC
D: -; V: TRBV12-3/TRBV12-4; J: TRBJ2-7; length: 15; size: -; CDR3: CANSLGRGANYEQYF; DNA: TGTGCCAACAGTTTAGGACGGGGGGCGAACTACGAGCAATACTTC
D: TRBD1; V: TRBV4-3; J: TRBJ2-1; length: 17; size: -; CDR3: CAGSQNPSDRGYNEQFF; DNA: TGCGCCGGCAGCCAGAATCCCTCGGACAGGGGCTACAATGAGCAGTTCTTC
D: -; V: TRBV6-1; J: TRBJ1-2; length: 14; size: -; CDR3: CASSELVVTWGYTF; DNA: TGTGCCAGCAGTGAATTGGTCGTCACCTGGGGCTATACCTTC
D: TRBD1; V: TRBV4-1; J: TRBJ2-3; length: 18; size: -; CDR3: CTSSPSGTGGPNTDTQYF; DNA: TGCACCAGTAGCCCATCAGGGACAGGGGGCCCCAACACAGATACGCAGTATTTT
D: -; V: TRBV6-5; J: TRBJ1-3; length: 16; size: -; CDR3: CANSYSRLSSGNTIYF; DNA: TGTGCCAACAGTTACTCGAGACTGAGCTCTGGAAACACCATATATTTT
D: TRBD2; V: TRBV29-1; J: TRBJ2-1; length: 16; size: -; CDR3: CSLEWRTPGLAIKQFF; DNA: TGCAGCCTTGAATGGCGGACCCCGGGACTAGCTATTAAGCAGTTCTTC
D: -; V: TRBV12-3/TRBV12-4; J: TRBJ2-7; length: 15; size: once; CDR3: CASSMGTRGSYEQYF; DNA: TGTGCCAGTAGTATGGGGACAAGGGGGTCCTACGAACAGTACTTC
D: TRBD2; V: TRBV4-1; J: TRBJ2-7; length: 16; size: -; CDR3: CAGSQSLAEPLYKQYF; DNA: TGCGCCGGTAGCCAATCCCTAGCGGAGCCACTTTACAAGCAGTACTTC
D: TRBD2; V: TRBV29-1; J: TRBJ2-7; length: 13; size: once; CDR3: CRVVTSHSYEHYF; DNA: TGCCGCGTGGTGACTAGCCACTCCTACGAGCACTACTTC
D: -; V: TRBV4-2; J: TRBJ2-5; length: 15; size: -; CDR3: CASSQIRGAGETQYF; DNA: TGTGCCAGCAGCCAAATACGGGGGGCGGGGGAGACCCAGTACTTC
D: -; V: TRBV5-1; J: TRBJ2-3; length: 14; size: -; CDR3: CASSPGGSRDTQYF; DNA: TGCGCCAGCAGCCCTGGGGGCAGCAGAGATACGCAGTATTTT
D: -; V: TRBV12-3/TRBV12-4; J: TRBJ1-5; length: 14; size: -; CDR3: CASSLALGGSAQHF; DNA: TGTGCCAGCAGTTTAGCGCTCGGGGGGTCAGCCCAGCATTTT
D: -; V: TRBV29-1; J: TRBJ1-5; length: 14; size: -; CDR3: CSTRAGGFNQPQHF; DNA: TGCAGCACGAGAGCCGGGGGTTTCAATCAGCCCCAGCATTTT
D: -; V: TRBV28; J: TRBJ2-7; length: 15; size: -; CDR3: CASSLGRRGSSEQYF; DNA: TGTGCCAGCAGTTTGGGGCGACGGGGCTCCTCCGAGCAGTACTTC
D: -; V: TRBV11-3; J: TRBJ2-6; length: 16; size: -; CDR3: CASSSTAHSGANALTF; DNA: TGCGCCAGCAGCTCGACAGCACACTCTGGGGCCAACGCCCTGACTTTC
D: TRBD2; V: TRBV6-5; J: TRBJ2-7; length: 16; size: many; CDR3: CASSYSWTSGSHEQYF; DNA: TGTGCCAGCAGTTACTCATGGACTAGCGGGAGCCACGAGCAGTACTTC
D: TRBD1; V: TRBV5-6; J: TRBJ2-2; length: 15; size: -; CDR3: CANIIGTGITGELFF; DNA: TGTGCCAACATTATCGGGACAGGGATCACCGGGGAGCTGTTTTTT
D: TRBD2; V: TRBV4-2; J: TRBJ2-3; length: 18; size: few; CDR3: CTSSQVALLAGVTDTQYF; DNA: TGTACCAGCAGCCAAGTGGCGCTCCTAGCGGGAGTGACAGATACGCAGTATTTT
D: TRBD1; V: TRBV2; J: TRBJ1-3; length: 18; size: -; CDR3: CANREFGVTGRAGNTIYF; DNA: TGTGCCAACAGGGAATTTGGGGTGACAGGGCGCGCTGGAAACACCATATATTTT
D: -; V: TRBV7-9; J: TRBJ2-1; length: 14; size: -; CDR3: CTSGSEGSWNEQFF; DNA: TGTACCAGCGGCTCAGAAGGATCCTGGAATGAGCAGTTCTTC
D: TRBD2; V: TRBV5-1; J: TRBJ2-1; length: 17; size: -; CDR3: CASSSPIAGVFYNEQFF; DNA: TGCGCCAGTAGCAGCCCTATAGCGGGAGTCTTCTACAATGAGCAGTTCTTC
D: -; V: TRBV4-1; J: TRBJ2-7; length: 16; size: -; CDR3: CASSQDRIGATLEQYF; DNA: TGCGCCAGCAGCCAAGACCGAATAGGTGCCACCCTCGAGCAGTACTTC
D: -; V: TRBV5-5; J: TRBJ1-1; length: 13; size: -; CDR3: CANSLGRGTEAFF; DNA: TGTGCCAACAGCTTAGGCAGGGGCACTGAAGCTTTCTTT
D: -; V: TRBV10-3; J: TRBJ2-2; length: 13; size: -; CDR3: CAITAPNTGEPFF; DNA: TGTGCCATCACAGCTCCCAACACTGGGGAGCCGTTTTTT
D: TRBD1; V: TRBV6-6; J: TRBJ2-7; length: 14; size: many; CDR3: CASSLDRGAHEQYF; DNA: TGTGCCAGCAGTCTTGACAGGGGGGCGCACGAGCAGTACTTC
D: -; V: TRBV6-1; J: TRBJ2-1; length: 14; size: few; CDR3: CATSAGPAYDVQFF; DNA: TGTGCCACTTCGGCGGGGCCGGCCTACGATGTGCAGTTCTTC
D: -; V: TRBV12-3/TRBV12-4; J: TRBJ2-7; length: 11; size: -; CDR3: CASSGGVEQYF; DNA: TGTGCCAGTAGTGGCGGCGTCGAGCAGTACTTC
D: -; V: TRBV19; J: TRBJ2-3; length: 15; size: few; CDR3: CASSIAGIGPDTQYF; DNA: TGTGCCAGTAGTATCGCAGGGATCGGTCCAGATACGCAGTATTTT
D: TRBD1; V: TRBV4-2; J: TRBJ1-1; length: 17; size: -; CDR3: CTSNQVYGQGFWTEAFF; DNA: TGTACCAGCAACCAAGTGTACGGACAGGGTTTTTGGACTGAAGCTTTCTTT
D: -; V: TRBV4-1; J: TRBJ2-3; length: 15; size: -; CDR3: CASSQGWVGAKTQYF; DNA: TGCGCCAGCAGCCAAGGGTGGGTCGGCGCAAAAACGCAGTATTTT
D: -; V: TRBV5-6; J: TRBJ1-5; length: 12; size: -; CDR3: CASSLVDQPEHF; DNA: TGTGCCAGCAGCTTGGTGGATCAGCCCGAGCATTTT
D: TRBD1; V: TRBV11-2; J: TRBJ2-3; length: 15; size: few; CDR3: CASSERDRHTDTQYF; DNA: TGTGCCAGCAGCGAACGGGACAGGCACACAGATACGCAGTATTTT
D: TRBD2; V: TRBV7-2; J: TRBJ2-7; length: 15; size: once; CDR3: CASSLVIMRGGEQYF; DNA: TGTGCCAGCAGCTTAGTCATTATGAGGGGAGGGGAGCAGTACTTC
D: -; V: TRBV6-5; J: TRBJ2-2; length: 12; size: -; CDR3: CTSSYNTGELLF; DNA: TGTACCAGCAGTTACAACACCGGGGAGCTGCTTTTT
D: -; V: TRBV29-1; J: TRBJ2-1; length: 15; size: -; CDR3: CSVAVPKDVFNDQFF; DNA: TGCAGCGTTGCCGTCCCAAAGGACGTCTTCAATGATCAGTTCTTC
D: TRBD1; V: TRBV6-2/TRBV6-3; J: TRBJ1-5; length: 16; size: -; CDR3: CASDQAGTVINQPQHF; DNA: TGTGCCAGCGACCAAGCCGGGACAGTTATCAATCAGCCCCAGCATTTT
D: TRBD1; V: TRBV11-2; J: TRBJ2-5; length: 16; size: -; CDR3: CASSPTAGRGKETRYF; DNA: TGTGCCAGCAGCCCAACTGCTGGCAGGGGGAAAGAGACCCGGTACTTC
D: -; V: TRBV30; J: TRBJ1-5; length: 13; size: -; CDR3: CACASAANQPQHF; DNA: TGTGCCTGTGCGTCCGCAGCCAATCAGCCCCAGCATTTT
D: -; V: TRBV4-1; J: TRBJ1-2; length: 14; size: -; CDR3: CASGQDHRDYGYTF; DNA: TGCGCCAGCGGCCAAGATCACAGAGACTATGGCTACACCTTC
D: -; V: TRBV7-2; J: TRBJ2-1; length: 12; size: many; CDR3: CASSLTGAEQFF; DNA: TGTGCCAGCAGCCTAACGGGAGCTGAGCAGTTCTTC
D: -; V: TRBV28; J: TRBJ2-3; length: 14; size: few; CDR3: CASSPPPGTDTQYF; DNA: TGTGCCAGCAGTCCCCCCCCCGGAACAGATACGCAGTACTTT
D: -; V: TRBV10-1; J: TRBJ1-1; length: 13; size: -; CDR3: CASADNFNTEAFF; DNA: TGCGCCAGTGCGGACAATTTCAACACTGAAGCTTTCTTT
D: TRBD1; V: TRBV4-1; J: TRBJ1-2; length: 14; size: -; CDR3: CASSHGDRNYGRTF; DNA: TGCGCCAGCAGCCACGGGGACAGGAACTATGGCCGCACCTTC
D: -; V: TRBV7-9; J: TRBJ2-7; length: 13; size: -; CDR3: CATSPLTGSEQYF; DNA: TGTGCCACCAGCCCCCTTACAGGAAGCGAGCAGTACTTC
D: -; V: TRBV5-4; J: TRBJ2-2; length: 15; size: -; CDR3: CASSPPTQVTGELFF; DNA: TGTGCCAGCAGCCCACCCACCCAGGTCACCGGGGAGCTGTTTTTT